This paragraph reports one T cell receptor beta chain. Its target is not known. The source of the sample is a study of PD-L1 blockade in urothelial cancer. Across the study: Within tumor samples, the median T cell count was approximately 1,400 cells. Study-wide results and limits: A single FFPE tumor sample per patient was used, not taken right before treatment. Tumor-infiltrating T lymphocytes were more abundant in patients with durable benefit.

Produced via immunoSEQ multiplex PCR; TCRdb's table is partial and in-frame only. The profile covers 35,000 or so clones, with around 33% appearing a single time and about 8.9% taken by the ten largest. Patients suffered from locally advanced or metastatic urothelial carcinoma. Trimming pared 4 bases from V and 0 bases from J, leaving 10 bases between. Germline-derived CDR1 and CDR2 are SGHDN and FVKESK. This CDR3 region has 15 residues. The source is a man between 60 and 75 years old with urothelial cancer. This sequence joins TRBV14 and TRBJ1-3; D unclear. Source: tumor tissue, taken before atezolizumab (anti-PD-L1) treatment. CDR3 in amino acids: CASSPGGSSGNTIYF. The CDR3 DNA follows: TGTGCCAGCAGCCCTGGCGGGAGCTCTGGAAACACCATATATTTT.